This T cell receptor (beta chain) was profiled in a study of blood T cell repertoires in COVID-19 (dated by TCRdb to about 2020). General notes on the study: Samples covering the acute and convalescent phases of COVID-19 were provided by collaborators in the United States, Italy and Spain. The samples were drawn from the first 160 participants of the ongoing ImmuneRACE study and from some 1,300 subjects provided by 6 global collaborators. The material from the prospective study consisted of cDNA or gDNA derived from T cells, B-cell-depleted T cells, or PBMCs. A freely available public database, intended as a resource for researchers studying the immune response to SARS-CoV-2, is where the repertoires were released. The sample metadata nearly always contained a de-identified subject ID, COVID-19 status, age in years and sex. Subjects who had been exposed to COVID-19, were actively infected with it, or had recovered from it provided the deeply sampled blood TCRbeta repertoires that made up the dataset. Where available, HLA class I and class II types were obtained from metadata supplied by the sample provider rather than from assay-based typing.

This clone appeared once. Its antigen is unknown. Base-call qualities are not available, and no considerably larger clone is one nucleotide away. The immunoSEQ Assay, a bias-controlled multiplex PCR, was used to amplify TCRbeta CDR3 regions from genomic DNA. Per the original workflow: The number of nucleated cells in each sample was estimated from the amplification of reference gene primers within the assay. To quantify the absolute abundance of each unique TCRbeta CDR3 rearrangement, sequence reads were collapsed and filtered. For each sample, productive Simpson clonality was calculated as the square root of Simpson's diversity index across productive rearrangements. TCRdb holds this immuneACCESS table with in-frame rearrangements only. Some clones are missing; in checked studies, unresolved V genes explain under half, and the rest has no known cause. V, J and clone size are taken as reported in that table, and D and trimming were inferred from the DNA itself. The sample table shows 250,000 to 300,000 clones, and 85% to 90% are seen once. The top ten constitute 9.5% to 15% of the sample.

One collaborating source in Seattle enrolled patients during active infection and followed them longitudinally through the course of disease. The collaborating institutions used their own protocols to collect whole blood in K2EDTA tubes. For TCRbeta analysis, collaborators shipped samples as frozen whole blood, isolated PBMCs, or DNA extracted from either of those sample types. Results and caveats for the whole study, not just this receptor: How much clinical and demographic metadata was included differed by source and by participant, and the metadata was provided uncurated.

Measured from the cysteine to the phenylalanine, the CDR3 is 13 residues long. The CDR3 DNA has 39 bases and is translated from base 1. V is cut back by 7 bases and J by 6 bases, with 8 bases in the junction unmatched. In the germline V gene, CDR1 corresponds to MDHEN and CDR2 to SYDVKM. This chain is built from TRBV28 and TRBJ2-5, with 7 junctional bases fitting TRBD2. The sample consisted of peripheral blood. The receptor's source is a woman in her thirties with COVID-19, enrolled during active disease. The DNA reads as follows: TGTGCCAGCACACGTAGCGGGCTGAAGACCCAGTACTTC. It is translated as CASTRSGLKTQYF.